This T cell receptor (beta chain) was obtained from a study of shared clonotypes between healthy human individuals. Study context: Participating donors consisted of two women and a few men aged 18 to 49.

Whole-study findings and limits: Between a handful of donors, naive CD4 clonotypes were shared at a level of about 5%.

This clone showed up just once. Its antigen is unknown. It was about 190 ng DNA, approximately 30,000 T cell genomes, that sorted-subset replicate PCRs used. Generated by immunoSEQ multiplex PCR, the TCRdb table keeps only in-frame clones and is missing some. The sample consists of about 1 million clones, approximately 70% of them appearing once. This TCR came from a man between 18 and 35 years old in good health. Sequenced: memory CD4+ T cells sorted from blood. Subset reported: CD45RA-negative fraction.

In nucleotides, the CDR3 is TGTGCCAGCAGCCGCCGAGCGGGAGCAGGAATCTACAATGAGCAGTTCTTC. Its translation: CASSRRAGAGIYNEQFF. The chain combines TRBV14 with TRBJ2-1; 8 bases agree with TRBD2. CDR3 size: 17 residues. With 4 bases clipped from V and 3 bases from J, the junction kept 11 bases outside the gene matches. Germline CDR1 and CDR2: SGHDN and FVKESK. The variable domain in full, with the rest retrieved from reference TRBV14 and TRBJ2-1, is EAGVTQFPSHSVIEKGQTVTLRCDPISGHDNLYWYRRVMGKEIKFLLHFVKESKQDESGMPNNRFLAERTGGTYSTLKVQPAELEDSGVYFCASSRRAGAGIYNEQFFGPGTRLTVL.